The T cell receptor beta chain under discussion was sequenced for a study of beta chain features in type 1 diabetes. General study findings and limits: cDNA sequencing could over-represent cells with high TCR expression. Insertion counts at VDJ junctions were lower in type 1 diabetes patients, who also showed more deletions there. A greater similarity of naive, central memory and Treg TCRB repertoires was seen among patients than among healthy donors.

CDR3 length equals 14 residues. V was trimmed by 3 bases and J by 6 bases, leaving 15 bases between them. CDR1 is SGHNT, CDR2 YYREEE, per germline (reference sequence). Each sorted population was over 95% pure. Concerning this clone: Its antigen is undetermined.

Expressed TCRB transcripts were sequenced after all isolated RNA was converted to cDNA. Here immunoSEQ multiplex PCR was the method, and the copy in TCRdb shows in-frame clones only, minus some. This table holds 430,000 or so clones, more than 9.5% found once. Sequenced input: naive CD4+ T cells from blood. The TCR was taken from a woman under 30 in good health. The gene calls are TRBV5-4 and TRBJ1-1, with D possibly being TRBD1 (6 bases). The CDR3 nucleotides are TGTGCCAGCAGCTCCCCAGGGGCGTATCCTGAAGCTTTCTTT. Translated, it gives CASSSPGAYPEAFF. The full variable domain, in which reference TRBV5-4 and TRBJ1-1 provide the parts outside the CDR3, is ETGVTQSPTHLIKTRGQQVTLRCSSQSGHNTVSWYQQALGQGPQFIFQYYREEENGRGNFPPRFSGLQFPNYSSELNVNALELDDSALYLCASSSPGAYPEAFFGQGTRLTVV.